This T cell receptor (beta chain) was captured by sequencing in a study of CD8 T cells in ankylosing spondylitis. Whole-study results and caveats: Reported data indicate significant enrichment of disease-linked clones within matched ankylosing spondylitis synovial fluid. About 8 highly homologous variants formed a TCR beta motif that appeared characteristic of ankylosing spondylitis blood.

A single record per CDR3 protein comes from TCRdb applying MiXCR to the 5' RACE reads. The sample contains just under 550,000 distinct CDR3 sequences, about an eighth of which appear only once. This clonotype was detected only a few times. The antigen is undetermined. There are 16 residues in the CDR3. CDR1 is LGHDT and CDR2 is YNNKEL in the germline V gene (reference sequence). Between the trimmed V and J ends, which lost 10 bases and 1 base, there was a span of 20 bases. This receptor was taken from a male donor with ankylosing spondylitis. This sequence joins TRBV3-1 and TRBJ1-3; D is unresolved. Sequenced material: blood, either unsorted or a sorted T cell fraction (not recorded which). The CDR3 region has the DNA TGTGCCACAGCCCTCCTCTCGGGAACTTCTGGAAACACCATATATTTT. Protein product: CATALLSGTSGNTIYF.